This T cell receptor beta chain was retrieved from a study of blood T cell repertoires in COVID-19. Overall study: From T cells, B-cell-depleted T cells, or PBMCs came the material, which was cDNA or gDNA.

Original processing methods: Amplifying reference gene primers gave estimates of nucleated cell counts. Libraries were prepared by immunoSEQ multiplex PCR; TCRdb keeps only in-frame clonotypes and omits some of them. V, J and clone size are taken as reported in that table, and D and trimming were inferred from the DNA itself. The sample lists around 200,000 clones; 80% to 90% were seen once. This receptor was identified in a middle-aged man with active or convalescent COVID-19. The sequencing input was peripheral blood.

Here the CDR3 DNA reads TGCGCCAGCAGCCAACGGACAGGGGACTCCTACGAGCAGTACTTC. It translates to CASSQRTGDSYEQYF. V usage is TRBV4-1 and J usage is TRBJ2-7; 9 bases match TRBD1. Germline V gene lookup returns CDR1 MGHRA and CDR2 YSYEKL. The CDR3 has 15 amino acids. V lost 2 bases and J lost 0; bases outside the gene matches: 2.